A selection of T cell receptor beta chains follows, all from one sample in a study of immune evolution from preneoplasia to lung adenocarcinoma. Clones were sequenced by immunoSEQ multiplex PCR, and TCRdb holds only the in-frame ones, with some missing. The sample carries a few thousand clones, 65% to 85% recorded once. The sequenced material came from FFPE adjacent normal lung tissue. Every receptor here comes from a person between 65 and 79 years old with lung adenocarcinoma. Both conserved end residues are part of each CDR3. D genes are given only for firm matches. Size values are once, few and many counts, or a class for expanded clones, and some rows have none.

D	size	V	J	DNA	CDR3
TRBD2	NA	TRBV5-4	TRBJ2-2	TGTGCCAGCAGCCATCGACTAGCGGGCGCCGGGGAGCTGTTTTTT	CASSHRLAGAGELFF
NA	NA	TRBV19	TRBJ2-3	TGTGCCAGTAGTGCAAATATGGGTACGCAGTATTTT	CASSANMGTQYF
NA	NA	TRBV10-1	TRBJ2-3	TGCGCCAGCAGTGAAGCCGGGACTGATACGCAGTATTTT	CASSEAGTDTQYF
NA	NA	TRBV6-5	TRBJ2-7	TGTGCCAGCAGTTATTCGATGGAATCCTCCTACGAGCAGTACTTC	CASSYSMESSYEQYF
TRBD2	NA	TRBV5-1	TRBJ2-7	TGCGCCAGCAGTACTACTAGCGGGAGCTCCTACGAGCAGTACTTC	CASSTTSGSSYEQYF
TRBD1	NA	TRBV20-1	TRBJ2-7	TGCAGTGCTAGGGAAGGGACAGCCCAGTACTTC	CSAREGTAQYF
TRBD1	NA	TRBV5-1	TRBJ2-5	TGCGCCAGCAGCACGGGGCAGACAGGGGAGACCCAGTACTTC	CASSTGQTGETQYF
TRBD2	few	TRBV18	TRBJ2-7	TGTGCCAGCTCACCCCGTCCTCAAAGGGCGGGAGAGTTTCACGAGCAGTACTTC	CASSPRPQRAGEFHEQYF
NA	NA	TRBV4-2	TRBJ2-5	TGTGCCAGCAGCCAAGGTGGCGCGGCGGTGTACCAAGAGACCCAGTACTTC	CASSQGGAAVYQETQYF
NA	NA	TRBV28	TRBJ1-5	TGTGCCAGCCGAGCCGGGACAATAGGTCAGCCCCAGCATTTT	CASRAGTIGQPQHF
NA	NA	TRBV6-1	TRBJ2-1	TGTGCCAGCAGTGATAGCGGATTCTACAATGAGCAGTTCTTC	CASSDSGFYNEQFF
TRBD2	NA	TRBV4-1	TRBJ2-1	TGCGCCAGCAGGCCAAGAGCGGGAGGCGTAGATGAGCAGTTCTTC	CASRPRAGGVDEQFF
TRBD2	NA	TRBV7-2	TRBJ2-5	TGTGCCAGCAGCGCCGGACTAGCGGCGGAGGCCCAGTACTTC	CASSAGLAAEAQYF
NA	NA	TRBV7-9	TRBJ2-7	TGTGCCAGCAGCTCCCCGTCTCCCGCCTACGAGCAGTACTTC	CASSSPSPAYEQYF
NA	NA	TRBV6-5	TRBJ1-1	TGTGCCAGCAGAAAAGGGACGGTAAACACTGAAGCTTTCTTT	CASRKGTVNTEAFF
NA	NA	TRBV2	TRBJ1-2	TGTGCCAGCGGGTTCCGGGGCGATCTTAACTATGGCTACACCTTC	CASGFRGDLNYGYTF
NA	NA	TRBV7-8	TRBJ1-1	TGTGCCAGCAGCTTATACTATGGGGGGGAGGCTGAAGCTTTCTTT	CASSLYYGGEAEAFF
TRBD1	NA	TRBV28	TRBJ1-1	TGTGCCAGCAGTATAACAGGGGAAAAGAACACTGAAGCTTTCTTT	CASSITGEKNTEAFF
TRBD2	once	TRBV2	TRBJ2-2	TGTGCCACCCGGGGGGTCGGTACCGGGGAGCTGTTTTTT	CATRGVGTGELFF
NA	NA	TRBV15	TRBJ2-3	TGTGCCACCAGCAGAGGCAGCACAGATACGCAGTATTTT	CATSRGSTDTQYF
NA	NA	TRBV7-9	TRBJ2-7	TGTGCCAGCAGCTTAGGACAGGACCCTTCCTACGAGCAGTACTTC	CASSLGQDPSYEQYF
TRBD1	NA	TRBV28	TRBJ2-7	TGTGCCAGCAGGTCCCCGGGACAGGGTGGGTACGAGCAGTACTTC	CASRSPGQGGYEQYF
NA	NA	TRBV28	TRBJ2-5	TGTGCCAGCAGTTTACCTTCAGGCAGGGTTGGGGAGACCCAGTACTTC	CASSLPSGRVGETQYF
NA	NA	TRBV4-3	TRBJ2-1	TGCGCCAGCAGCCAAGATCCGGACAATGAGCAGTTCTTC	CASSQDPDNEQFF
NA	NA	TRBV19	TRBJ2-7	TGTGCCAGTAGTATGGCAGGCTACGAGCAGTACTTC	CASSMAGYEQYF